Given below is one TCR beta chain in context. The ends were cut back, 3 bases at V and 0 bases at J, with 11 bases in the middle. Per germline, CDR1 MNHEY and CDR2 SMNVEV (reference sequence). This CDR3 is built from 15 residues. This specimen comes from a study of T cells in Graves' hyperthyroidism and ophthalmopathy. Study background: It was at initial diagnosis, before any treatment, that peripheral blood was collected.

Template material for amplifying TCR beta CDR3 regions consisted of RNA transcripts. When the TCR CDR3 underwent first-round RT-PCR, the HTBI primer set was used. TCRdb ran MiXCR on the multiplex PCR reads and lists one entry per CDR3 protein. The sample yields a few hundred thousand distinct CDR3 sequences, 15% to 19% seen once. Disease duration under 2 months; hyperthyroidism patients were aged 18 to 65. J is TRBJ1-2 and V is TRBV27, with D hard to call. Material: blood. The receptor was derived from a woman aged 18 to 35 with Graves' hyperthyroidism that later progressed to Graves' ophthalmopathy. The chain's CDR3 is CASSFHPVSNYGYTF. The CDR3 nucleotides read TGTGCCAGCAGTTTTCACCCCGTATCTAACTATGGCTACACCTTC.